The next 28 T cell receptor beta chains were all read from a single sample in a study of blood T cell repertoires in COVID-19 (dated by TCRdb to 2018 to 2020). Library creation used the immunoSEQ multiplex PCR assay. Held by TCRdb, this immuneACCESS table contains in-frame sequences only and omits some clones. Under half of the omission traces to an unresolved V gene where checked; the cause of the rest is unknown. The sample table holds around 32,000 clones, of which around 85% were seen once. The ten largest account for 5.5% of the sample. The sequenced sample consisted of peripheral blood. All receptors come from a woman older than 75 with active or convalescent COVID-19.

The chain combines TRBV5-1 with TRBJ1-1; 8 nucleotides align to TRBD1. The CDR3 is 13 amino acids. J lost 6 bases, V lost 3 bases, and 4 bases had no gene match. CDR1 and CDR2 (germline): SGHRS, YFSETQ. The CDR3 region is CASSSTGVAEAFF. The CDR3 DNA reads TGCGCCAGCAGCTCGACAGGGGTGGCTGAAGCTTTCTTT.

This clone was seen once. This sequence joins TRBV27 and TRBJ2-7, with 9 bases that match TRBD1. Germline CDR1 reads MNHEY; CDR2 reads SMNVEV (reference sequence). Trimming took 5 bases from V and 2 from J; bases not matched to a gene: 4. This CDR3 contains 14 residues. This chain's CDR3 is CASSQDRGPYEQYF. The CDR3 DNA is TGTGCCAGCAGTCAGGACAGGGGTCCCTACGAGCAGTACTTC.

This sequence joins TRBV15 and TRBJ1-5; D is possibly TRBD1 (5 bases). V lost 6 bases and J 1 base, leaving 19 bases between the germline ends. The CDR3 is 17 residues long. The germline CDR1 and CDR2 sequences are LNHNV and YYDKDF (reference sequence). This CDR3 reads CATSGQGGTKSNQPQHF. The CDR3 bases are TGTGCCACCAGTGGCCAGGGAGGAACTAAGAGCAATCAGCCCCAGCATTTT.

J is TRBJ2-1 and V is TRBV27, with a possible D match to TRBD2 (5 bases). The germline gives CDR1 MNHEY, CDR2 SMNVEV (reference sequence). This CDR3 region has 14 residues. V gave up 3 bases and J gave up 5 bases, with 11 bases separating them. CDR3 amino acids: CASSLLASNNEQFF. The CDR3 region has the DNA TGTGCCAGCAGTTTGTTAGCGAGTAACAATGAGCAGTTCTTC.

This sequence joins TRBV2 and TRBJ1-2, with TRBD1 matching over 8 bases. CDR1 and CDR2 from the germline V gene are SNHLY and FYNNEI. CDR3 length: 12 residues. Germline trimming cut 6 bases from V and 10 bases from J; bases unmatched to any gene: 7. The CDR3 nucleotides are TGTGCCAGCAGGGCAACCAGGGGGCTCTACACCTTC. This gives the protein CASRATRGLYTF.

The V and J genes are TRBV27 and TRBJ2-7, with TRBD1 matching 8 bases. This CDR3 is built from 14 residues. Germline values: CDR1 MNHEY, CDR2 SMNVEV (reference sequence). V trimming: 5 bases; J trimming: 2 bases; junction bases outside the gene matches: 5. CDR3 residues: CASSPGTGPYEQYF. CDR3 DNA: TGTGCCAGCAGTCCCGGGACAGGCCCCTACGAGCAGTACTTC.

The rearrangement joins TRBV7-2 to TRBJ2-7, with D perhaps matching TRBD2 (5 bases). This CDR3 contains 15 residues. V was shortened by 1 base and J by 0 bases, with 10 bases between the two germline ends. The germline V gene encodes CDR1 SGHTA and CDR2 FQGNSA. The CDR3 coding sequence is TGTGCCAGCAGCTTAGTTACTAGTATCTCCTACGAGCAGTACTTC. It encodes CASSLVTSISYEQYF.

This CDR3 reads CASSKGLAQETQYF. In DNA, the CDR3 is TGTGCCAGCAGTAAAGGACTAGCCCAAGAGACCCAGTACTTC. This chain links TRBV2 with TRBJ2-5; 8 positions agree with TRBD2. The CDR3 has 14 amino acids. Germline CDR1 reads SNHLY; CDR2 reads FYNNEI. After removal of 5 bases from V and 1 base from J, the junction contained 3 bases not matched to a gene.

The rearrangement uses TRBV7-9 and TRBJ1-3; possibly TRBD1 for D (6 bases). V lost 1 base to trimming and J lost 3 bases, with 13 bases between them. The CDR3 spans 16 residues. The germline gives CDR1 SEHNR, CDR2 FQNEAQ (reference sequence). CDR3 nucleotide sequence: TGTGCCAGCAGCTTAGGGTCAGGGGTGGATGGAAACACCATATATTTT. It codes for CASSLGSGVDGNTIYF.

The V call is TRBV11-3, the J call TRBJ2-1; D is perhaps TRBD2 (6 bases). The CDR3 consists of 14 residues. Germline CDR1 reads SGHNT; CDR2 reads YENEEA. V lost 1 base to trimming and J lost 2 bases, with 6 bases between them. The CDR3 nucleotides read TGTGCCAGCAGCTTAGGGGGGGCCTACAATGAGCAGTTCTTC. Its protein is CASSLGGAYNEQFF.

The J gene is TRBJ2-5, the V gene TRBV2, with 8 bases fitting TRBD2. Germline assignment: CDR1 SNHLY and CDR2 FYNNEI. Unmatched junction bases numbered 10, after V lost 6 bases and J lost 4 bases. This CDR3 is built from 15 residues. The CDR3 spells CASRHPGLGGETQYF. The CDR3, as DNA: TGTGCCAGCAGGCATCCGGGACTAGGAGGAGAGACCCAGTACTTC.

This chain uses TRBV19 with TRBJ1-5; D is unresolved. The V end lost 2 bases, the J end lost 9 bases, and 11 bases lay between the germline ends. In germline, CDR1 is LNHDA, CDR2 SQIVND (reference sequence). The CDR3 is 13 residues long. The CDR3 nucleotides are TGTGCCAGTAGTATAAACCCGCGGGGGCCCCAGCATTTT. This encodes CASSINPRGPQHF.

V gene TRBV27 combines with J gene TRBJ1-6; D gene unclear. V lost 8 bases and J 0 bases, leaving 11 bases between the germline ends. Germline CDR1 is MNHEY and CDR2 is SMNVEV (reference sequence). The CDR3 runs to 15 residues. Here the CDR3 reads CASSPADSYNSPLHF. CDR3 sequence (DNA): TGTGCCAGCTCTCCCGCGGACTCCTATAATTCACCCCTCCACTTT.

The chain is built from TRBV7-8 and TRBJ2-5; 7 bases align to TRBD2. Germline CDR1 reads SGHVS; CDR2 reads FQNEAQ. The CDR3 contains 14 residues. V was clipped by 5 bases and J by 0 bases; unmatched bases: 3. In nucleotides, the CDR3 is TGTGCCAGCAGCCGCACTAGCGACCAAGAGACCCAGTACTTC. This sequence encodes CASSRTSDQETQYF.

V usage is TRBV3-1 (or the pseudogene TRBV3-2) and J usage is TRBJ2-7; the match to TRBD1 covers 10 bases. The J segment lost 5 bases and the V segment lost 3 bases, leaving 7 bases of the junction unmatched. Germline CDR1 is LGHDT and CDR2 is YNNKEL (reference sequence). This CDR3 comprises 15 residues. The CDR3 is CASSQTGGPSHEQYF. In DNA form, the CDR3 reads TGTGCCAGCAGCCAGACAGGGGGCCCAAGCCACGAGCAGTACTTC.

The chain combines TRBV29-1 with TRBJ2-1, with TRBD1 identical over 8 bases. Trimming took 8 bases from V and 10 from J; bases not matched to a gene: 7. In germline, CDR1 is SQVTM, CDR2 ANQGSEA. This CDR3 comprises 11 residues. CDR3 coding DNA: TGCAGCTCGGGGACAGGAATAGAGCAGTTCTTC. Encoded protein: CSSGTGIEQFF.

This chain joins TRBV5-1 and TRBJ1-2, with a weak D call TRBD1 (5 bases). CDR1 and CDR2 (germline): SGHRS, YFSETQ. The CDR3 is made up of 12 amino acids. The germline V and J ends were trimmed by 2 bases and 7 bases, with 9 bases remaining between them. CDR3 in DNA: TGCGCCAGCAGCTTCGACAGACGTGGCTACACCTTC. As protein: CASSFDRRGYTF.

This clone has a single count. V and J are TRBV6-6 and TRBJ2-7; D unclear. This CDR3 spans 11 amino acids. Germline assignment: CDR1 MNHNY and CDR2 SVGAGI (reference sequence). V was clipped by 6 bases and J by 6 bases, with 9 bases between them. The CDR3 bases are TGTGCCAGCAGCTCCATGCGCGAGCAGTACTTC. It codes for CASSSMREQYF.

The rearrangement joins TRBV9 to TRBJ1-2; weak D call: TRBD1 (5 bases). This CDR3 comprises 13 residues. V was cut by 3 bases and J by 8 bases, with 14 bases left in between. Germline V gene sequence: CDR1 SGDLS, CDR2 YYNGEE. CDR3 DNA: TGTGCCAGCAGCGCGTCGGGGGGTTTCGGCTACACCTTC. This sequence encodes CASSASGGFGYTF.

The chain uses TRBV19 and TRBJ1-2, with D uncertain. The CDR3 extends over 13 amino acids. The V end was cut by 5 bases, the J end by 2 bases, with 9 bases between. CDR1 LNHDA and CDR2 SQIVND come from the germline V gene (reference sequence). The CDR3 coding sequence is TGTGCCAGTAGTCCCCCGGTCAACTATGGCTACACCTTC. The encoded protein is CASSPPVNYGYTF.

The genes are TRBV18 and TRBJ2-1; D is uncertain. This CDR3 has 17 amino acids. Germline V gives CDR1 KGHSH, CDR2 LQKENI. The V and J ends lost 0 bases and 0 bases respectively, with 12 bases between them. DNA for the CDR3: TGTGCCAGCTCACCACCTACTGTGCTGAGCTCCTACAATGAGCAGTTCTTC. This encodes CASSPPTVLSSYNEQFF.

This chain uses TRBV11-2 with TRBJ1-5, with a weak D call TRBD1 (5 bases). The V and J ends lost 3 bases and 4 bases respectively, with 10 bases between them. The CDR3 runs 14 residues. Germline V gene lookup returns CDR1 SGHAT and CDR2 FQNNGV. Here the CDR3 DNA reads TGTGCCAGCAGCTTGGGGGGACGGAATCAGCCCCAGCATTTT. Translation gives CASSLGGRNQPQHF.

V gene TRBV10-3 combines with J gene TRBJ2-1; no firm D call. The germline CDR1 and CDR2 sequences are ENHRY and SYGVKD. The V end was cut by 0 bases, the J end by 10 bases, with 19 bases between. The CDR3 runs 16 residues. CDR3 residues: CAISESVTTTPREQFF. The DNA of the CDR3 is TGTGCCATCAGTGAGTCGGTTACCACCACTCCTCGGGAGCAGTTCTTC.

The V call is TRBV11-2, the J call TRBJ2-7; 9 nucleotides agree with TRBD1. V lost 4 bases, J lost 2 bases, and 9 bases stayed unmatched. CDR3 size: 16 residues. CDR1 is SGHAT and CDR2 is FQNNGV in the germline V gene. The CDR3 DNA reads TGTGCCAGCAGCTCACGGACAGGGGCGGAAGCCTACGAGCAGTACTTC. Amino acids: CASSSRTGAEAYEQYF.

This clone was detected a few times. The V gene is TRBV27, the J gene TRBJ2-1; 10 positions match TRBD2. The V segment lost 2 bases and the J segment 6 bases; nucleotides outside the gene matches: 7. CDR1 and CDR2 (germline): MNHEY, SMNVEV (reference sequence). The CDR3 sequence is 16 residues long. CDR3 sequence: CASSLGRLAGVNEQFF. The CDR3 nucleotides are TGTGCCAGCAGTTTAGGGCGGCTAGCGGGAGTCAATGAGCAGTTCTTC.

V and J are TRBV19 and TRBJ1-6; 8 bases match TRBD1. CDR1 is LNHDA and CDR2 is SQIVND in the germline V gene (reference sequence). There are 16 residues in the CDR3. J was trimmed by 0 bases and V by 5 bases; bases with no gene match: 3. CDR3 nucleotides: TGTGCCAGTAGTCCTACAGGGGGCTCCTATAATTCACCCCTCCACTTT. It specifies CASSPTGGSYNSPLHF.

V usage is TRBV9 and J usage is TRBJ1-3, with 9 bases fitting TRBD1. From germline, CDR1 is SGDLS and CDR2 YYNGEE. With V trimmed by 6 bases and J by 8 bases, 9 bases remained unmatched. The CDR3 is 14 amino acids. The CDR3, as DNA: TGTGCCAGCAACCCAGGGACAGGGTTCGACACCATATATTTT. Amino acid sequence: CASNPGTGFDTIYF. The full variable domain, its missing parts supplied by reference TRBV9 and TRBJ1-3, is DSGVTQTPKHLITATGQRVTLRCSPRSGDLSVYWYQQSLDQGLQFLIQYYNGEERAKGNILERFSAQQFPDLHSELNLSSLELGDSALYFCASNPGTGFDTIYFGEGSWLTVV.

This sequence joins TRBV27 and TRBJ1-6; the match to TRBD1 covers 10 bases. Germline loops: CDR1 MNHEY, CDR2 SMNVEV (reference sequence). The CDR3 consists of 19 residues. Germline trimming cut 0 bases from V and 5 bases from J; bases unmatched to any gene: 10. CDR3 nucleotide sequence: TGTGCCAGCAGTTTATCCGGGACAGGGGCCAGGGGGGATAATTCACCCCTCCACTTT. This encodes CASSLSGTGARGDNSPLHF.